Below are 6 T cell receptor beta chains sequenced from a single sample in a study of T cell changes during pregnancy in multiple sclerosis (dated by TCRdb to between 2019 and 2020). Preparation of the library involved the immunoSEQ multiplex PCR assay. Not all clones reach the TCRdb copy of this immuneACCESS table, which keeps in-frame sequences only. Checked studies attribute under half of the gap to unresolved V genes and leave the rest unexplained. Recorded for this sample are around 60,000 clones; around 92% of them occurred a single time. The top ten clones comprise roughly 3% of the sample. This specimen consisted of peripheral blood, obtained in the second trimester of pregnancy. These TCRs come from a female donor in good health, enrolled as a control in a pregnancy study.

The chain couples TRBV6-6 to TRBJ2-3; a weak D match, TRBD1 (5 bases). Germline V lookup: CDR1 MNHNY, CDR2 SVGAGI (reference sequence). V was trimmed by 2 bases and J by 2 bases, leaving 14 bases between them. The CDR3 is 16 residues long. CDR3 bases: TGTGCCAGCAGTTACGGGTGGGGCGGAGACACAGATACGCAGTATTTT. This translates into CASSYGWGGDTDTQYF.

The V and J genes are TRBV6-6 and TRBJ1-5; 7 bases map to TRBD1. The CDR3 runs to 13 residues. The V gene's germline CDR1 is MNHNY and CDR2 SVGAGI (reference sequence). With 7 bases clipped from V and 4 bases from J, the junction kept 4 bases outside the gene matches. CDR3 nucleotide sequence: TGTGCCAGCATCGACAGGGTTAATCAGCCCCAGCATTTT. This sequence encodes CASIDRVNQPQHF.

J is TRBJ2-1 and V is TRBV19, with 10 bases that match TRBD1. After removal of 5 bases from V and 6 bases from J, the junction contained 4 bases not matched to a gene. Germline assignment: CDR1 LNHDA and CDR2 SQIVND (reference sequence). This CDR3 has 14 residues. CDR3 amino acids: CASSPDRGPNEQFF. The CDR3 DNA follows: TGTGCCAGTAGTCCCGACAGGGGGCCCAATGAGCAGTTCTTC.

The chain combines TRBV4-2 with TRBJ1-6; TRBD1 matches 7 bases. The germline V gene encodes CDR1 LGHNA and CDR2 YNFKEQ. Trimming cost V 4 bases and J 7 bases; bases outside gene matches: 4. The CDR3 runs to 14 residues. This CDR3 reads CASSPAGGNSPLHF. CDR3 sequence (DNA): TGTGCCAGCAGCCCGGCAGGGGGGAATTCACCCCTCCACTTT.

The chain couples TRBV5-5 to TRBJ2-1; TRBD2 agrees at 7 bases. V was pared by 6 bases and J by 4 bases, with 13 bases of the junction left unmatched. The CDR3 runs to 16 residues. Germline V gives CDR1 SGHKS, CDR2 YYEKEE (reference sequence). The CDR3: CASITSASTGYNEQFF. The CDR3 nucleotides are TGTGCCAGCATAACTAGCGCTAGTACGGGGTACAATGAGCAGTTCTTC.

The chain couples TRBV11-2 to TRBJ2-2; D is uncertain. This CDR3 is 19 amino acids long. V lost 2 bases and J 5 bases, leaving 24 bases between the germline ends. Germline V gene lookup returns CDR1 SGHAT and CDR2 FQNNGV. Written as DNA, the CDR3 is TGTGCCAGCAGCTTATTTCCGACGCGGATAGTAGTGGGTACCGGGGAGCTGTTTTTT. This encodes CASSLFPTRIVVGTGELFF. Filled out from reference TRBV11-2 and TRBJ2-2, the complete variable domain reads EAGVAQSPRYKIIEKRQSVAFWCNPISGHATLYWYQQILGQGPKLLIQFQNNGVVDDSQLPKDRFSAERLKGVDSTLKIQPAKLEDSAVYLCASSLFPTRIVVGTGELFFGEGSRLTVL.